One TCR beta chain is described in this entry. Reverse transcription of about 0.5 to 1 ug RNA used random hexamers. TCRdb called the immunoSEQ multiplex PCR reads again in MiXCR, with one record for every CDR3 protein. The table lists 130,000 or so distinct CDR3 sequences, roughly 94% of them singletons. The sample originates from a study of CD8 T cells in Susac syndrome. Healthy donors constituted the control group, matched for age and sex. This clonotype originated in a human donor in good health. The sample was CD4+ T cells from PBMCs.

The chain's CDR3 is CASSLAAANTEAFF. In DNA, the CDR3 is TGCGCCAGCAGCTTGGCGGCGGCGAACACTGAAGCTTTCTTT. The chain couples TRBV5-1 to TRBJ1-1; D gene ambiguous. The germline gives CDR1 SGHRS, CDR2 YFSETQ. Trimming left V 0 bases short and J 1 base short, with 7 bases between. The CDR3 loop spans 14 amino acids.